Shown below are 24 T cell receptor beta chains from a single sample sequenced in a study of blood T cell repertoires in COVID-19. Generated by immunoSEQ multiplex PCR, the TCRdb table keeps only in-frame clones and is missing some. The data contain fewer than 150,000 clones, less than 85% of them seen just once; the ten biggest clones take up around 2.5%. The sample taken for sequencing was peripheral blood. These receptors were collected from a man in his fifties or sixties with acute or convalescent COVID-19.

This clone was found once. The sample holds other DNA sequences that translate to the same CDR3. Here the CDR3 DNA reads TGTGCCACCAGTGATCTCGGGAGTGCAGATACGCAGTATTTT. This gives the protein CATSDLGSADTQYF. The chain employs TRBV24-1 and TRBJ2-3; D may be TRBD2 (6 bases). Germline lookup yields CDR1 KGHDR and CDR2 SFDVKD. The CDR3 is 14 amino acids. Trimming took 3 bases from V and 4 from J, leaving 10 bases between them.

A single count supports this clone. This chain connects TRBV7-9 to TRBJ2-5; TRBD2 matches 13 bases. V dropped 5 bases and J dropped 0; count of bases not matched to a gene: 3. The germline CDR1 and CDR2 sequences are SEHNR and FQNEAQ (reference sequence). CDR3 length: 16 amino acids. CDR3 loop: CASSRGLAGDQETQYF. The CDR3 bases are TGTGCCAGCAGCCGCGGACTAGCGGGGGACCAAGAGACCCAGTACTTC.

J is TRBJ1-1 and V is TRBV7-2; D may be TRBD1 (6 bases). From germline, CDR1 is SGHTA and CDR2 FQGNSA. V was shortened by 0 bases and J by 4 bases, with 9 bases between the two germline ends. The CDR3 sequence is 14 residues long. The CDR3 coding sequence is TGTGCCAGCAGCTTAGCGTCAGGGGCCACTGAAGCTTTCTTT. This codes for CASSLASGATEAFF.

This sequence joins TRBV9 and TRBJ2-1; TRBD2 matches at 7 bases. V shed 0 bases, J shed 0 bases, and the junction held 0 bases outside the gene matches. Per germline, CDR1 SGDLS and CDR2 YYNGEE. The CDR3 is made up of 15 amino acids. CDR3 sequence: CASSVGTSSYNEQFF. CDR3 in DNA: TGTGCCAGCAGCGTAGGGACTAGCTCCTACAATGAGCAGTTCTTC.

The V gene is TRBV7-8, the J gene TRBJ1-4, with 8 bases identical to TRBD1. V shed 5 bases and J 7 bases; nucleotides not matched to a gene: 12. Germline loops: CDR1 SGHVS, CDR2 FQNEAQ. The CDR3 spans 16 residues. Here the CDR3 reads CASSLQGGEDSEKLFF. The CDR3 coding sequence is TGTGCCAGCAGCCTACAGGGGGGTGAGGATAGTGAAAAACTGTTTTTT. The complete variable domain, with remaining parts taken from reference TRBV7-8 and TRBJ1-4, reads GAGVSQSPRYKVAKRGQDVALRCDPISGHVSLFWYQQALGQGPEFLTYFQNEAQLDKSGLPSDRFFAERPEGSVSTLKIQRTQQEDSAVYLCASSLQGGEDSEKLFFGSGTQLSVL.

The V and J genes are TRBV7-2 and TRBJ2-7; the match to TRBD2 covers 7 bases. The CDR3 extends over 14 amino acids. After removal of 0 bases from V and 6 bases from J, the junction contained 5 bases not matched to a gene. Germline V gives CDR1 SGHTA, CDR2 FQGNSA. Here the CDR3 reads CASSLARERTEQYF. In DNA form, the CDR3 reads TGTGCCAGCAGCTTAGCGCGGGAGCGGACCGAGCAGTACTTC. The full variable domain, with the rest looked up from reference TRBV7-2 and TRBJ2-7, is GAGVSQSPSNKVTEKGKDVELRCDPISGHTALYWYRQSLGQGLEFLIYFQGNSAPDKSGLPSDRFSAERTGGSVSTLTIQRTQQEDSAVYLCASSLARERTEQYFGPGTRLTVT.

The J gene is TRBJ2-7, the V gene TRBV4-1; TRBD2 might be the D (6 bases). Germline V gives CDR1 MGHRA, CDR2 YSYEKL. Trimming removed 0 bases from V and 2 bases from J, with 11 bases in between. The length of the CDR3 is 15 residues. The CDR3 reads CASSQDGGIAYEQYF. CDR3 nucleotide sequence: TGCGCCAGCAGCCAAGATGGCGGGATTGCCTACGAGCAGTACTTC.

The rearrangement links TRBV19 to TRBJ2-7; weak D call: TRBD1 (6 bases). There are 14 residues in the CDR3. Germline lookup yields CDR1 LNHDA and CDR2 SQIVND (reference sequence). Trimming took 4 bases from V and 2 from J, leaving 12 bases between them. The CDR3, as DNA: TGTGCCAGTAGTAATACAGGGACGGCCTACGAGCAGTACTTC. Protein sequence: CASSNTGTAYEQYF.

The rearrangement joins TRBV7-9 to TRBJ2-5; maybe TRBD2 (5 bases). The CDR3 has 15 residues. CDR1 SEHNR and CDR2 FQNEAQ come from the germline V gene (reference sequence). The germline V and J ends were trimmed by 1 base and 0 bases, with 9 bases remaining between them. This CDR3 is CASSLGGEYQETQYF. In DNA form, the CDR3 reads TGTGCCAGCAGCTTAGGTGGGGAGTACCAAGAGACCCAGTACTTC. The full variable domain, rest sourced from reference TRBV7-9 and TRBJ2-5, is DTGVSQNPRHKITKRGQNVTFRCDPISEHNRLYWYRQTLGQGPEFLTYFQNEAQLEKSRLLSDRFSAERPKGSFSTLEIQRTEQGDSAMYLCASSLGGEYQETQYFGPGTRLLVL.

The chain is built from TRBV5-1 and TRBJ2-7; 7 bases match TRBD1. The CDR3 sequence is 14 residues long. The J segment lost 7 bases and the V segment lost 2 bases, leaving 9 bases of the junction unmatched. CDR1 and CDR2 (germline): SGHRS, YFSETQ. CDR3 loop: CASSFRDRGEEQYF. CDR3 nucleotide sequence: TGCGCCAGCAGCTTCCGGGACAGAGGTGAAGAGCAGTACTTC.

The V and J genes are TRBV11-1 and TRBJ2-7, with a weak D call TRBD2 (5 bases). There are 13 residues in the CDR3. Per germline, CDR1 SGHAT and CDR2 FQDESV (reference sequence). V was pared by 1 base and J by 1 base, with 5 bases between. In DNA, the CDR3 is TGTGCCAGCAGCTTAGGGGAGTCCTACGAGCAGTACTTC. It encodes CASSLGESYEQYF.

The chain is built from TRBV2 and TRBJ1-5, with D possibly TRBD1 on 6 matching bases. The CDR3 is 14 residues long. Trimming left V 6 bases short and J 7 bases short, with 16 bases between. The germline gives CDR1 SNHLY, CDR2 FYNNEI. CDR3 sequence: CASSPQGIEQPQHF. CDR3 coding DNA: TGTGCCAGCAGCCCGCAGGGGATCGAACAGCCCCAGCATTTT. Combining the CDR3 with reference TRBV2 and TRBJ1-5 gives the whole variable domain EPEVTQTPSHQVTQMGQEVILRCVPISNHLYFYWYRQILGQKVEFLVSFYNNEISEKSEIFDDQFSVERPDGSNFTLKIRSTKLEDSAMYFCASSPQGIEQPQHFGDGTRLSIL.

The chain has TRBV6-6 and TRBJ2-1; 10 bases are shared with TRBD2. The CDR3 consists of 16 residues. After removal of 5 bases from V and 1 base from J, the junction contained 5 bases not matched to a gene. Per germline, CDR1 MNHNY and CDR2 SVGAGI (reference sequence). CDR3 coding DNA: TGTGCCAGCAGTGGTACTAGCGGGGAGTCCTACAATGAGCAGTTCTTC. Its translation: CASSGTSGESYNEQFF.

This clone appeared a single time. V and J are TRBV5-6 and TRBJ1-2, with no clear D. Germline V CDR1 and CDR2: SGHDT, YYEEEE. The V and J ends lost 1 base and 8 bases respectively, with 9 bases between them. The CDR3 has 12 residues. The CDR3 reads CASSLRSLGYTF. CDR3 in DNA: TGTGCCAGCAGCTTGCGTTCTTTAGGCTACACCTTC.

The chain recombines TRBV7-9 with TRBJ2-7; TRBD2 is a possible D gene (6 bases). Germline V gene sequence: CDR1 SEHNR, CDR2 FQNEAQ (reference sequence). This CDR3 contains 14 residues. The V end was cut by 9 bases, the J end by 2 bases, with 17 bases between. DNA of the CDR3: TGTGCCAGTTCCTATGGGACTCCCGCCTACGAGCAGTACTTC. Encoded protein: CASSYGTPAYEQYF.

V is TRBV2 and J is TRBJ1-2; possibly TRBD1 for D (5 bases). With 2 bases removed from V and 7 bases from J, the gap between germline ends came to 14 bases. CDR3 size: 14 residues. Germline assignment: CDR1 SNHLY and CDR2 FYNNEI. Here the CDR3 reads CASSELGPEAGYTF. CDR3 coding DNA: TGTGCCAGCAGTGAACTGGGGCCTGAGGCTGGCTACACCTTC.

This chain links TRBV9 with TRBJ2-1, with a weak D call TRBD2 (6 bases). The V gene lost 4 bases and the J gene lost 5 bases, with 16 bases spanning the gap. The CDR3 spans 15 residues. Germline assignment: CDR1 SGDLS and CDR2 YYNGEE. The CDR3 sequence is CASSPGTLIDNEQFF. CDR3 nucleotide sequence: TGTGCCAGCAGCCCCGGGACTCTGATCGACAATGAGCAGTTCTTC.

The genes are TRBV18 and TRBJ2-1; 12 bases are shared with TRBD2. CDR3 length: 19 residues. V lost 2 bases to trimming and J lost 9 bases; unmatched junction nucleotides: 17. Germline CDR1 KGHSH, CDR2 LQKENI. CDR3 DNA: TGTGCCAGCTCACCAACAAGTCTATCGCTAGCGGGGGGGCCTAGTGAGCAGTTCTTC. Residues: CASSPTSLSLAGGPSEQFF.

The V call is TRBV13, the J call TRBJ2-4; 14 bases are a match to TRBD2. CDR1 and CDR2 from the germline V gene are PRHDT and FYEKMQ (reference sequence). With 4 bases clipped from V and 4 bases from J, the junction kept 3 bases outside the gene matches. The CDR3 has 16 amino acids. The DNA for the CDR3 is TGTGCCAGCAGCTGGGGACTAGCGGGAGCAAAAAACATTCAGTACTTC. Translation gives CASSWGLAGAKNIQYF.

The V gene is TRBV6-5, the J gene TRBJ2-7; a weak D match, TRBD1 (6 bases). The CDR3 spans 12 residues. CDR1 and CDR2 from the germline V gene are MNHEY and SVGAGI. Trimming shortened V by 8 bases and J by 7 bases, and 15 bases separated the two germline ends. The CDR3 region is CASGYREQEQYF. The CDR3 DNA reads TGTGCCAGCGGGTACAGGGAGCAGGAGCAGTACTTC.

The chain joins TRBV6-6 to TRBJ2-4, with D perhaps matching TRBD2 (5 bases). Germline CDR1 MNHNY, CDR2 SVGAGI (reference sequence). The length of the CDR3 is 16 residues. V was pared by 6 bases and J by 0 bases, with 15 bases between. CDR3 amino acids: CASSPRRGLAKNIQYF. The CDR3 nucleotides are TGTGCCAGCAGCCCTAGGCGAGGGTTAGCCAAAAACATTCAGTACTTC.

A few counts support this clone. The DNA for the CDR3 is TGTGCCAGCAGCCGACCCCTAGCGGGAGCCTACAATGAGCAGTTCTTC. It specifies CASSRPLAGAYNEQFF. This rearrangement joins TRBV27 to TRBJ2-1; 10 bases agree with TRBD2. CDR3 size: 16 residues. Germline trimming cut 6 bases from V and 2 bases from J; bases unmatched to any gene: 7. The V gene's germline CDR1 is MNHEY and CDR2 SMNVEV (reference sequence).

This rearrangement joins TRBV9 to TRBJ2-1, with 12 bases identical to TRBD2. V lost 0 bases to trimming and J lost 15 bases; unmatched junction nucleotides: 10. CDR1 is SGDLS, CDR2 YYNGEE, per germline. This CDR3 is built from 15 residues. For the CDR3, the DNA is TGTGCCAGCAGCGTAGTTCCTAGCGGGGGGGCTGGTCCGTTCTTC. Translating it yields CASSVVPSGGAGPFF.

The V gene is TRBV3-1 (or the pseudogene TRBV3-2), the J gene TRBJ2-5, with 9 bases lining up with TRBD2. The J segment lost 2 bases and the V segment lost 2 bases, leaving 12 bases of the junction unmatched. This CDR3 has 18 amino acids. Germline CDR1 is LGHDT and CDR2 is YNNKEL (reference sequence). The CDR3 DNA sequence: TGTGCCAGCAGCCAAACCCTAAGAGTAGCGGGGGTTCAAGAGACCCAGTACTTC. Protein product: CASSQTLRVAGVQETQYF.